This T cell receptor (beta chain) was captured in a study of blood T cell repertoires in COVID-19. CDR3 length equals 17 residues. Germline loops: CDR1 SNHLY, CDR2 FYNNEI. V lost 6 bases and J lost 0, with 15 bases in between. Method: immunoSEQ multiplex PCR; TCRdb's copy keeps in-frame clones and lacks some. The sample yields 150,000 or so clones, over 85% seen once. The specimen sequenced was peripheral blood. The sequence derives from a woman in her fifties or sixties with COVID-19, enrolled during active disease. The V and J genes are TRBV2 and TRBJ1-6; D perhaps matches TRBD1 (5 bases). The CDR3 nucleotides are TGTGCCAGCAGGGGGGACTCCCCGAGCTCCTATAATTCACCCCTCCACTTT. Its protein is CASRGDSPSSYNSPLHF.